This T cell receptor beta chain comes out of a study of beta chain features in type 1 diabetes. For the study at large: Patient and healthy donor groups were alike in age, gender and cell yields. Points from the study as a whole: Type 1 diabetes patients showed fewer insertions and more deletions at VDJ junctions. For cells with high TCR expression, cDNA sequencing could yield over-representation. Among patients with Type 1 diabetes, TCRB CDR3s were moderately but significantly shorter in every one of the four CD4+ subsets.

Once sorted, every population was more than 98% pure. Expressed TCRB transcripts were sequenced, since all the RNA that had been isolated was reverse transcribed. The repertoire was sequenced with immunoSEQ multiplex PCR; TCRdb's copy has only in-frame clones and lacks some. This table has more than 95,000 clones, roughly 28% appearing once. Germline V gives CDR1 KGHSH, CDR2 LQKENI. The CDR3 has 15 residues. V lost 4 bases and J lost 0; bases outside the gene matches: 5. In the case of this clone: Its antigen is unidentified.

Sequencing input: central memory CD4+ T cells from blood. The chain employs TRBV18 and TRBJ2-5; the match to TRBD1 covers 7 bases. The TCR comes from a woman aged 18-29 years with type 1 diabetes. The CDR3 region is CASSQGGYYQETQYF. In DNA form, the CDR3 reads TGTGCCAGCTCACAAGGGGGCTACTACCAAGAGACCCAGTACTTC.